Below are 15 T cell receptor beta chains sequenced from a single sample in a study of T-cell reconstitution after alpha-beta-depleted transplantation in children. The library targeted TCRbeta and was prepared with unique molecular identifiers. TCRdb ran MiXCR on the PCR reads and lists one entry per CDR3 protein. The sample has hundreds of thousands of distinct CDR3 sequences, roughly 15% seen once. The material sequenced was PBMCs from the stem cell graft donor, taken from the stem cell graft. Receptor source: a human donor who donated a stem cell graft to a child with acute myeloid leukemia.

This clonotype has at least ten counts. CDR3 residues: CSPPDSPDTQYF. CDR3 DNA sequence: TGCAGTCCACCGGACAGTCCAGATACGCAGTATTTT. The genes are TRBV20-1 and TRBJ2-3, with a possible D match to TRBD1 (6 bases). Trimming removed 8 bases at V and 4 bases at J, with 13 bases between. Germline assignment: CDR1 DFQATT and CDR2 SNEGSKA (reference sequence). This CDR3 spans 12 amino acids.

This clonotype has only a few counts. This CDR3 is CASSPGRERDTSNQPQHF. CDR3 sequence (DNA): TGCGCCAGCAGCCCGGGACGGGAAAGGGATACGAGCAATCAGCCCCAGCATTTT. The chain carries TRBV5-1 and TRBJ1-5, with D possibly TRBD1 on 5 matching bases. Looked up from germline, CDR1 is SGHRS and CDR2 is YFSETQ. Trimming left V 4 bases short and J 1 base short, with 21 bases between. This CDR3 has 18 amino acids.

V is TRBV20-1 and J is TRBJ2-7, with 11 positions matching TRBD2. V shed 0 bases and J 7 bases; nucleotides not matched to a gene: 11. The CDR3 sequence is 16 residues long. Germline CDR1 reads DFQATT; CDR2 reads SNEGSKA (reference sequence). CDR3 sequence reads: CSARERIAGGRWEQYF. CDR3 nucleotide sequence: TGCAGTGCTAGAGAGCGGATAGCGGGGGGGCGCTGGGAGCAGTACTTC.

The V call is TRBV20-1, the J call TRBJ2-2, with 7 bases lining up with TRBD2. The germline V gene encodes CDR1 DFQATT and CDR2 SNEGSKA (reference sequence). V was pared by 3 bases and J by 4 bases, with 5 bases of the junction left unmatched. CDR3 length equals 14 residues. The CDR3, as DNA: TGCAGTGCTAGCCGACTAGCAAGCACCGGGGAGCTGTTTTTT. Protein sequence: CSASRLASTGELFF.

V is TRBV5-1 and J is TRBJ1-1, with TRBD1 identical over 7 bases. In germline, CDR1 is SGHRS, CDR2 YFSETQ. The CDR3 has 15 amino acids. J was trimmed by 3 bases and V by 4 bases; bases with no gene match: 9. CDR3 amino acids: CASSQYIQGDTEAFF. In nucleotides, the CDR3 is TGCGCCAGCAGCCAATATATTCAGGGGGACACTGAAGCTTTCTTT.

This clonotype was counted ten times or more. The rearrangement links TRBV25-1 to TRBJ2-7; TRBD1 aligns across 7 bases. The CDR3 has 12 amino acids. In germline, CDR1 is MGHDK, CDR2 SYGVNS. With V trimmed by 5 bases and J by 7 bases, 5 bases remained unmatched. The CDR3 here is CASSQGVGEQYF. The CDR3 coding sequence is TGTGCCAGCAGTCAGGGGGTAGGTGAGCAGTACTTC.

This rearrangement joins TRBV5-1 to TRBJ2-1, with TRBD2 matching 8 bases. CDR3 length: 16 residues. The junction had 6 bases not matched to a gene; V was cut back by 4 bases and J by 0 bases. Germline CDR1 and CDR2: SGHRS and YFSETQ. DNA of the CDR3: TGCGCCAGCAGCGGGGGACTAGTCGCCTCCTACAATGAGCAGTTCTTC. This sequence encodes CASSGGLVASYNEQFF.

This clonotype has just a few counts. This chain connects TRBV18 to TRBJ2-6, with D possibly TRBD2 on 5 matching bases. Trimming took 3 bases from V and 1 from J, leaving 10 bases between them. Germline CDR1 is KGHSH and CDR2 is LQKENI. The CDR3 has 16 residues. The CDR3 region is CASSPIEGSGANVLTF. DNA for the CDR3: TGTGCCAGCTCACCTATTGAGGGATCTGGGGCCAACGTCCTGACTTTC.

CDR3 sequence: CASSLDRSLYGYTF. The DNA for the CDR3 is TGTGCCAGCAGCTTGGATAGGTCTCTGTATGGCTACACCTTC. This chain connects TRBV5-4 to TRBJ1-2; D unresolved. The CDR3 consists of 14 residues. Germline V gene data show CDR1 as SGHNT and CDR2 as YYREEE (reference sequence). Trimming cost V 0 bases and J 5 bases, with 11 bases left between them.

The rearrangement joins TRBV20-1 to TRBJ1-2; possibly TRBD1 for D (6 bases). The germline gives CDR1 DFQATT, CDR2 SNEGSKA (reference sequence). The CDR3 runs 13 residues. The V end was cut by 2 bases, the J end by 3 bases, with 10 bases between. The CDR3 region has the DNA TGCAGTGCTAGAACAGGGACGTACTATGGCTACACCTTC. This sequence encodes CSARTGTYYGYTF.

The chain combines TRBV12-3 or TRBV12-4 with TRBJ2-7; 8 bases map to TRBD2. V trimming: 5 bases; J trimming: 7 bases; junction bases outside the gene matches: 10. The CDR3 sequence is 14 residues long. The CDR3 nucleotides read TGTGCCAGCAGTACCCCGGCGGGGGGAAGAGAGCAGTACTTC. It specifies CASSTPAGGREQYF.

The table lists this clonotype with many counts. Compared with germline, one end of the junction differs, possibly owing to a read error. The gene calls are TRBV20-1 and TRBJ1-1; the D is unclear. Germline values: CDR1 DFQATT, CDR2 SNEGSKA (reference sequence). The CDR3 totals 13 residues. The CDR3 sequence: CSARGGAWGEAFF. CDR3 nucleotides: TGCAGTGCCAGAGGCGGCGCTTGGGGTGAAGCTTTCTTT.

There are many counts of this clonotype. The J gene is TRBJ1-1, the V gene TRBV6-5; possibly TRBD1 for D (6 bases). This CDR3 contains 16 residues. Trimming took off 4 bases at V and 1 base at J, with 16 bases between the two ends. Germline V CDR1 and CDR2: MNHEY, SVGAGI. CDR3 residues: CASSFIPGTKNTEAFF. The CDR3 region has the DNA TGTGCCAGCAGTTTCATACCCGGGACAAAGAACACTGAAGCTTTCTTT.

The V call is TRBV4-1, the J call TRBJ1-1, with unresolved D. CDR3 length: 13 amino acids. Trimming left V 1 base short and J 5 bases short, with 8 bases between. Germline assignment: CDR1 MGHRA and CDR2 YSYEKL. CDR3 amino acids: CASSQVVGTEAFF. The CDR3 DNA reads as TGCGCCAGCAGCCAAGTGGTCGGGACTGAAGCTTTCTTT.

In this sample, this clonotype turned up a few times. V is TRBV11-2 and J is TRBJ2-4; 8 bases fit TRBD2. The ends lost 5 bases at V and 7 bases at J; junction bases unmatched: 7. In germline, CDR1 is SGHAT, CDR2 FQNNGV. The CDR3 is 14 amino acids. CDR3 coding DNA: TGTGCCAGCAGCCTAACCCGGGGGGGTAACATTCAGTACTTC. Translated: CASSLTRGGNIQYF.